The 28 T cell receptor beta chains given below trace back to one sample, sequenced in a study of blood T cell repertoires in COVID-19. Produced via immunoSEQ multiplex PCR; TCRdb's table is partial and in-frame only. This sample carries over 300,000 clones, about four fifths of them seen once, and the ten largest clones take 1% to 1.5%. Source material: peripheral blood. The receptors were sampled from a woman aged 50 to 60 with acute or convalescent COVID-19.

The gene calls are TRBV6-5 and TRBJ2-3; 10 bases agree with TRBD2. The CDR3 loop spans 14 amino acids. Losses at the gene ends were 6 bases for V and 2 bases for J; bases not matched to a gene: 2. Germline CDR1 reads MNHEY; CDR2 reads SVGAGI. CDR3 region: CASRTSGLTDTQYF. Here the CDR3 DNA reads TGTGCCAGCAGGACTAGCGGGCTCACAGATACGCAGTATTTT.

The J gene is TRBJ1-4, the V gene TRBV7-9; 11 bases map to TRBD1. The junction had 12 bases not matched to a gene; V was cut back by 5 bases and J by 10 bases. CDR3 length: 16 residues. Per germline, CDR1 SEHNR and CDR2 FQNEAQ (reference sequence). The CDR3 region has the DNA TGTGCCAGCAGCCCCCTCGTTGGGACAGGGGGGGGAAAACTGTTTTTT. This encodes CASSPLVGTGGGKLFF.

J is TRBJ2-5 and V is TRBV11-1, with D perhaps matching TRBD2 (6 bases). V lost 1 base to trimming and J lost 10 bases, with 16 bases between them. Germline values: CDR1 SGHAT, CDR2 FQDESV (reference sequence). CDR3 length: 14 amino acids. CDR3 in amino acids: CASSLELAGGIQYF. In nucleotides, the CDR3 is TGTGCCAGCAGCTTAGAGTTGGCAGGAGGGATCCAGTACTTC.

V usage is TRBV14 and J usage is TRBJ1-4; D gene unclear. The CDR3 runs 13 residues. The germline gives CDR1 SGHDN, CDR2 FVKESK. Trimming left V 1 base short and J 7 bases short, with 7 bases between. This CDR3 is CASSQALSEKLFF. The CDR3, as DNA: TGTGCCAGCAGCCAAGCGCTAAGTGAAAAACTGTTTTTT.

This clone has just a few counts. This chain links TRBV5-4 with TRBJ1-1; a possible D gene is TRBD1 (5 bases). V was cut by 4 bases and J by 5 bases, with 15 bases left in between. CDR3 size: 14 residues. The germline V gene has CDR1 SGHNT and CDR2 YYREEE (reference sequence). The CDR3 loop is CASSPGGGRTEAFF. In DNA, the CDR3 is TGTGCCAGCAGCCCTGGGGGGGGAAGGACTGAAGCTTTCTTT.

This CDR3 reads CASSGQGANTGELFF. The CDR3 region has the DNA TGCGCCAGCAGCGGGCAGGGGGCTAACACCGGGGAGCTGTTTTTT. The chain joins TRBV5-1 to TRBJ2-2; 8 positions match TRBD1. CDR3 length equals 15 residues. Per the germline V gene, CDR1 is SGHRS and CDR2 is YFSETQ. With 4 bases clipped from V and 2 bases from J, the junction kept 4 bases outside the gene matches.

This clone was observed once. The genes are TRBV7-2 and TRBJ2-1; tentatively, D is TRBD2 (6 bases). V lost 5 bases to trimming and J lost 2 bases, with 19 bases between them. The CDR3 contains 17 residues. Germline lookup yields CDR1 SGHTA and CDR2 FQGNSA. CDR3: CASSGGSTGRTYNEQFF. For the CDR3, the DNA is TGTGCCAGCAGCGGGGGGTCGACGGGAAGGACCTACAATGAGCAGTTCTTC. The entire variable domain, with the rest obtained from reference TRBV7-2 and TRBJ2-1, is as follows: GAGVSQSPSNKVTEKGKDVELRCDPISGHTALYWYRQSLGQGLEFLIYFQGNSAPDKSGLPSDRFSAERTGGSVSTLTIQRTQQEDSAVYLCASSGGSTGRTYNEQFFGPGTRLTVL.

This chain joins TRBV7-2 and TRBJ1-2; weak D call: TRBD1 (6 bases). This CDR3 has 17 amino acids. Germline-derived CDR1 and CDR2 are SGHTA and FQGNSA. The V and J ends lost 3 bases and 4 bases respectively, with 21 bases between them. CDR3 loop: CASSLGRSGGLRYGYTF. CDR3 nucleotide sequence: TGTGCCAGCAGCTTGGGACGGTCCGGGGGGCTGCGCTATGGCTACACCTTC.

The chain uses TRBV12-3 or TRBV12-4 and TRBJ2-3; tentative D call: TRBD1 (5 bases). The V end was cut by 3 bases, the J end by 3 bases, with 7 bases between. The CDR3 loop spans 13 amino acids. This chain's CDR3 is CASSFDRTDTQYF. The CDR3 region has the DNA TGTGCCAGCAGTTTTGACAGAACAGATACGCAGTATTTT.

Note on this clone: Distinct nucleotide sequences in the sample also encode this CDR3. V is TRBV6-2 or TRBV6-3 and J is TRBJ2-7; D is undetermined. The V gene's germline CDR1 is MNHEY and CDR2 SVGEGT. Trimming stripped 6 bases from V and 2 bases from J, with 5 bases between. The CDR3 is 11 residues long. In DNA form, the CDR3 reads TGTGCCAGCAGCCCCGCCTACGAGCAGTACTTC. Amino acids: CASSPAYEQYF.

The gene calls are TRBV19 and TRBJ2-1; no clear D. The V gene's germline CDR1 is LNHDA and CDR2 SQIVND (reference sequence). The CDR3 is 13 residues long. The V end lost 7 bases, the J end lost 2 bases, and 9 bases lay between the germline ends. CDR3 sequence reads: CASKAQAYNEQFF. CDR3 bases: TGTGCCAGTAAGGCGCAGGCCTACAATGAGCAGTTCTTC. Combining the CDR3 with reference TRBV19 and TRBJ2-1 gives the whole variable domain DGGITQSPKYLFRKEGQNVTLSCEQNLNHDAMYWYRQDPGQGLRLIYYSQIVNDFQKGDIAEGYSVSREKKESFPLTVTSAQKNPTAFYLCASKAQAYNEQFFGPGTRLTVL.

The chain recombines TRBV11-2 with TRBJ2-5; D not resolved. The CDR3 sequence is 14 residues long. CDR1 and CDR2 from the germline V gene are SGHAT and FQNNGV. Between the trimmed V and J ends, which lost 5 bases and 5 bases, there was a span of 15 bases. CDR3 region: CASSPSARPETQYF. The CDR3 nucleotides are TGTGCCAGCAGCCCCTCAGCGAGGCCGGAGACCCAGTACTTC.

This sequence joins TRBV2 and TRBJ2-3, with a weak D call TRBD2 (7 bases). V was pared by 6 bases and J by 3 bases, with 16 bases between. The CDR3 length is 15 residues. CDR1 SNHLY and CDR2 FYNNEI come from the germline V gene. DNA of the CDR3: TGTGCCAGCAGCTTCTCCGGGGGGCGGACAGATACGCAGTATTTT. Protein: CASSFSGGRTDTQYF. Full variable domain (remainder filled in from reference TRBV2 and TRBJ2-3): EPEVTQTPSHQVTQMGQEVILRCVPISNHLYFYWYRQILGQKVEFLVSFYNNEISEKSEIFDDQFSVERPDGSNFTLKIRSTKLEDSAMYFCASSFSGGRTDTQYFGPGTRLTVL.

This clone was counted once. This chain's CDR3 is CASSRGGSEEQFF. As DNA, the CDR3 is TGCGCCAGCAGCCGTGGGGGGTCAGAGGAGCAGTTCTTC. The rearrangement joins TRBV5-1 to TRBJ2-1; D may be TRBD2 (6 bases). The germline CDR1 and CDR2 sequences are SGHRS and YFSETQ. Trimming cost V 4 bases and J 10 bases, with 15 bases left between them. The CDR3 is made up of 13 amino acids. The full variable domain, rest sourced from reference TRBV5-1 and TRBJ2-1, is KAGVTQTPRYLIKTRGQQVTLSCSPISGHRSVSWYQQTPGQGLQFLFEYFSETQRNKGNFPGRFSGRQFSNSRSEMNVSTLELGDSALYLCASSRGGSEEQFFGPGTRLTVL.

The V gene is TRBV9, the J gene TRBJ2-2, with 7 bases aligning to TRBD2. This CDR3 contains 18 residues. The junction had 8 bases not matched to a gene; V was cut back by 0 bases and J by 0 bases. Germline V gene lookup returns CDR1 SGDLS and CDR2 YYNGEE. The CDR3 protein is CASSVGPYLAANTGELFF. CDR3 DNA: TGTGCCAGCAGCGTAGGTCCCTACCTAGCGGCGAACACCGGGGAGCTGTTTTTT. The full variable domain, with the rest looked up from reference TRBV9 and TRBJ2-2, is DSGVTQTPKHLITATGQRVTLRCSPRSGDLSVYWYQQSLDQGLQFLIQYYNGEERAKGNILERFSAQQFPDLHSELNLSSLELGDSALYFCASSVGPYLAANTGELFFGEGSRLTVL.

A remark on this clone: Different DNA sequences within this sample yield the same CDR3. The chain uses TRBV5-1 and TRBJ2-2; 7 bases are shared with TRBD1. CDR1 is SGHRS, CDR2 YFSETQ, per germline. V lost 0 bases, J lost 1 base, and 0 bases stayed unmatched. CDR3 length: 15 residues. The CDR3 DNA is TGCGCCAGCAGCTTGGGGACAGGGAACACCGGGGAGCTGTTTTTT. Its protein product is CASSLGTGNTGELFF.

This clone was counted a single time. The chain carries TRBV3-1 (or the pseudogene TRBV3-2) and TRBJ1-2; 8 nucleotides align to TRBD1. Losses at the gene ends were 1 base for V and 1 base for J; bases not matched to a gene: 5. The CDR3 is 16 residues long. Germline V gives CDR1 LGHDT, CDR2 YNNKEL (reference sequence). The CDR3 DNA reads TGTGCCAGCAGCCAAGGCCCCGGACAGGGTAACTATGGCTACACCTTC. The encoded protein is CASSQGPGQGNYGYTF.

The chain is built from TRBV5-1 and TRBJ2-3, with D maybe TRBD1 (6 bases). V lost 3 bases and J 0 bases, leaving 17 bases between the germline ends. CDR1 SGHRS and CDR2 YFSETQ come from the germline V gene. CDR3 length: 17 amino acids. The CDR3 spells CASSSLPDSPSTDTQYF. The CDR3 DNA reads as TGCGCCAGCAGCTCGCTACCGGACAGCCCTAGCACAGATACGCAGTATTTT. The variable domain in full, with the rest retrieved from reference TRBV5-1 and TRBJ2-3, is KAGVTQTPRYLIKTRGQQVTLSCSPISGHRSVSWYQQTPGQGLQFLFEYFSETQRNKGNFPGRFSGRQFSNSRSEMNVSTLELGDSALYLCASSSLPDSPSTDTQYFGPGTRLTVL.

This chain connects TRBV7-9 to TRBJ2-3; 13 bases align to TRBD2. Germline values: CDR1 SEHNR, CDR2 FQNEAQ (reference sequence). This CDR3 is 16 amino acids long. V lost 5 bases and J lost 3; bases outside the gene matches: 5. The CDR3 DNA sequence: TGTGCCAGCAGCCCTCCGGGACTAGCGGGAACAGATACGCAGTATTTT. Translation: CASSPPGLAGTDTQYF. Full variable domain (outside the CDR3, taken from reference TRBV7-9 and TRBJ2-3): DTGVSQNPRHKITKRGQNVTFRCDPISEHNRLYWYRQTLGQGPEFLTYFQNEAQLEKSRLLSDRFSAERPKGSFSTLEIQRTEQGDSAMYLCASSPPGLAGTDTQYFGPGTRLTVL.

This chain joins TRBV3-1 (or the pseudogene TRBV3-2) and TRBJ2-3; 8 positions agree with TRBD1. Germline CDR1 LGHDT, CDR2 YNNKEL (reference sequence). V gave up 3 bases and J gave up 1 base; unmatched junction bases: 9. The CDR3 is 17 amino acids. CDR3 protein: CASSHSGGATGTDTQYF. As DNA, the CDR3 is TGTGCCAGCAGCCATTCAGGGGGCGCAACGGGCACAGATACGCAGTATTTT.

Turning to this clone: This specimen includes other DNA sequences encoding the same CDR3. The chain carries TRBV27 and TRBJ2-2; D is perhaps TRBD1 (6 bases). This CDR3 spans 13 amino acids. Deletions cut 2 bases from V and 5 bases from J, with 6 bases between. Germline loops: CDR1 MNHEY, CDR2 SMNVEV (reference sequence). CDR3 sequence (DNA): TGTGCCAGCAGTTTACAGGGGACCGGGGAGCTGTTTTTT. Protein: CASSLQGTGELFF.

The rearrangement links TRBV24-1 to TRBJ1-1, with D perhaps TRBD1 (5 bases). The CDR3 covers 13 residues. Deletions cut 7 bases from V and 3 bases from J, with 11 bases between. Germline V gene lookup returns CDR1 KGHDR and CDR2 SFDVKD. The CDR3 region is CATSPQGYTEAFF. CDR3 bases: TGTGCCACCAGCCCCCAGGGTTACACTGAAGCTTTCTTT.

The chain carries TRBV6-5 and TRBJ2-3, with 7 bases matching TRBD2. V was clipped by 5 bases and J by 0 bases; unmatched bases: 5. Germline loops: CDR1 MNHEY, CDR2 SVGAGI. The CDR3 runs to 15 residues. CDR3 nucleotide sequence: TGTGCCAGCAGTCAACGACTAGCTAGCACAGATACGCAGTATTTT. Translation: CASSQRLASTDTQYF.

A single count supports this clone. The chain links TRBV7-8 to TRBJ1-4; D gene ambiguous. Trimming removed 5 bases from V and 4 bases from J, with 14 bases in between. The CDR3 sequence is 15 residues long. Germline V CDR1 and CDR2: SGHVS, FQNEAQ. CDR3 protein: CASSRQEVVNEKLFF. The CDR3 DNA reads TGTGCCAGCAGCCGTCAAGAGGTGGTTAATGAAAAACTGTTTTTT. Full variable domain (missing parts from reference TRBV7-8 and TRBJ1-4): GAGVSQSPRYKVAKRGQDVALRCDPISGHVSLFWYQQALGQGPEFLTYFQNEAQLDKSGLPSDRFFAERPEGSVSTLKIQRTQQEDSAVYLCASSRQEVVNEKLFFGSGTQLSVL.

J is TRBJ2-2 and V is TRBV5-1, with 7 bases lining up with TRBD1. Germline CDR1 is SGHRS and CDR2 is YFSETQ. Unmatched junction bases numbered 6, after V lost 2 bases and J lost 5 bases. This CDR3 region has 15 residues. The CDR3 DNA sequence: TGCGCCAGCAGCTTTGACAGGGTTGAGACCGGGGAGCTGTTTTTT. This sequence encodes CASSFDRVETGELFF.

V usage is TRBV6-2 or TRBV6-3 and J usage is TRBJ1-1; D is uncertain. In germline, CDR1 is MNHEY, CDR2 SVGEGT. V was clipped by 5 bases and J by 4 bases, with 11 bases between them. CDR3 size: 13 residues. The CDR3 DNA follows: TGTGCCAGCAGTCTCCTGCCCGGCACTGAAGCTTTCTTT. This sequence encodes CASSLLPGTEAFF.

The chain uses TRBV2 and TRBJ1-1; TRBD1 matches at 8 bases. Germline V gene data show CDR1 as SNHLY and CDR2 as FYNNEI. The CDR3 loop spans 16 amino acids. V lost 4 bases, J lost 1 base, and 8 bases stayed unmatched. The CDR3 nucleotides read TGTGCCAGCAGTGTTCGGCAGGGGGCGGGGAACACTGAAGCTTTCTTT. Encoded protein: CASSVRQGAGNTEAFF.

CDR3: CASSLGAGASYGYTF. The CDR3 DNA is TGTGCCAGCAGCTTAGGGGCGGGGGCGAGCTATGGCTACACCTTC. V is TRBV7-2 and J is TRBJ1-2, with D perhaps matching TRBD1 (6 bases). The CDR3 loop spans 15 amino acids. Germline CDR1 and CDR2: SGHTA and FQGNSA. Trimming took off 1 base at V and 4 bases at J, with 13 bases between the two ends.